These 6 T cell receptor beta chains originate from one sample sequenced in a study of identical twins. TCRdb redid the calling of the 5' RACE reads with MiXCR, one entry per CDR3 protein. The sample has under 450,000 distinct CDR3 sequences, less than 20% seen once. The sequencing input was naive T cells sorted from blood. These receptors were taken from a man between 50 and 59 years old in good health.

This clonotype was seen a handful of times. The gene calls are TRBV6-2 or TRBV6-3 and TRBJ2-1; D gene ambiguous. Trimming removed 6 bases from V and 3 bases from J, with 6 bases in between. The CDR3 runs to 12 residues. CDR1 is MNHEY, CDR2 SVGEGT, per germline. CDR3 sequence: CASRAVYNEQFF. Written as DNA, the CDR3 is TGTGCCAGCAGGGCGGTCTACAATGAGCAGTTCTTC.

This clonotype was seen repeatedly, ten times or more. An end of the junction does not agree with germline; a read error may underlie this. The V gene is TRBV5-1, the J gene TRBJ2-5, with D perhaps matching TRBD2 (5 bases). From germline, CDR1 is SGHRS and CDR2 YFSETQ. The CDR3 totals 13 residues. The DNA of the CDR3 is TGTGCCAGCAGCCCCGGGGTCCAAGAGACCCAGTACTTC. Translating it yields CASSPGVQETQYF.

This clonotype occurred a few times. The chain combines TRBV2 with TRBJ1-6; D gene unclear. The V gene's germline CDR1 is SNHLY and CDR2 FYNNEI. The CDR3 consists of 18 residues. V lost 4 bases and J 0 bases, leaving 16 bases between the germline ends. The CDR3, as DNA: TGTGCCAGCAGTGGGGTTGGGCAGACAAGCTCCTATAATTCACCCCTCCACTTT. Translating gives CASSGVGQTSSYNSPLHF.

With respect to this clonotype: A much larger clone is a single base away; this may be a read error. The chain is built from TRBV4-3 and TRBJ2-7; unclear D gene. This CDR3 contains 16 residues. Trimming pared 0 bases from V and 1 base from J, leaving 13 bases between. CDR1 is LGHNA and CDR2 is YSLEER in the germline V gene. CDR3 region: CASSQDRVGRSYEQYF. CDR3 DNA: TGCGCCAGCAGCCAAGATCGTGTAGGGCGGTCCTACGAGCAGTACTTC.

The gene calls are TRBV5-1 and TRBJ2-1; 11 bases map to TRBD1. V lost 2 bases, J lost 8 bases, and 9 bases stayed unmatched. The CDR3 contains 16 residues. CDR1 SGHRS and CDR2 YFSETQ come from the germline V gene. DNA of the CDR3: TGCGCCAGCAGCTTAAGGTTATCGGGACAGGGGGATGAGCAGTTCTTC. It translates to CASSLRLSGQGDEQFF.

The table lists this clonotype with a few counts. The CDR3 loop reads CASSLEFF. The CDR3 nucleotides read TGTGCCAGCAGCTTAGAGTTCTTC. This sequence joins TRBV7-9 and TRBJ2-1; D gene uncertain. Trimming took 1 base from V and 14 from J, leaving 0 bases between them. Looked up from germline, CDR1 is SEHNR and CDR2 is FQNEAQ (reference sequence). The CDR3 covers 8 residues.